This entry is about one T cell receptor (beta chain). The antigen remains undetermined. The CDR3 runs 16 residues. The germline V gene has CDR1 SGHNT and CDR2 YYREEE (reference sequence). V was clipped by 3 bases and J by 0 bases, with 16 bases between them. This sample was included in a study of a mutant IDH1 vaccine in newly diagnosed glioma. The time point is: week 23, last vaccination. Doses consisted of 300 ug of mutant IDH1 20-mer peptide each, paired with topical imiquimod. The assay was immunoSEQ multiplex PCR, and TCRdb's table has in-frame clones only and misses some. In the table there are 25,000 to 35,000 clones, more than 75% of which are singletons.

This receptor was obtained from a man in his forties or fifties with glioma. The chain is built from TRBV5-4 and TRBJ2-7, with D possibly being TRBD2 (6 bases). Source: PBMCs, taken from a glioma patient whose treatment included an IDH1 peptide vaccine. CDR3 in DNA: TGTGCCAGCAGCTCTTATACTTCGCGGGGCTCCTACGAGCAGTACTTC. It codes for CASSSYTSRGSYEQYF.